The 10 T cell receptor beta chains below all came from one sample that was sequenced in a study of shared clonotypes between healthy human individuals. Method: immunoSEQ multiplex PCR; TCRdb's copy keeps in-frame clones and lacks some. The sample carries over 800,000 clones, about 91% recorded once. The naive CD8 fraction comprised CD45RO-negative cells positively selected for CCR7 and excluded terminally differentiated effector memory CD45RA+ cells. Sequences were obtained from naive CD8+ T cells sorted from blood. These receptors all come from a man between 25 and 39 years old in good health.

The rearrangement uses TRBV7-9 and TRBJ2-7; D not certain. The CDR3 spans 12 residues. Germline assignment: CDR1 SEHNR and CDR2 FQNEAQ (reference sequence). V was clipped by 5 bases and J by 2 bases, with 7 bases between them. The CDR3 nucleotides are TGTGCCAGCAGCCCAGACACCTACGAGCAGTACTTC. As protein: CASSPDTYEQYF.

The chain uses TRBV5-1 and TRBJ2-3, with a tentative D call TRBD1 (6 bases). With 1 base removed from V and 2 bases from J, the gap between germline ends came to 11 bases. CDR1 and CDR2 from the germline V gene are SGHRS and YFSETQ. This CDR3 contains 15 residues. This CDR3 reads CASSLRGGTTDTQYF. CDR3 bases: TGCGCCAGCAGCTTGCGAGGGGGTACCACAGATACGCAGTATTTT.

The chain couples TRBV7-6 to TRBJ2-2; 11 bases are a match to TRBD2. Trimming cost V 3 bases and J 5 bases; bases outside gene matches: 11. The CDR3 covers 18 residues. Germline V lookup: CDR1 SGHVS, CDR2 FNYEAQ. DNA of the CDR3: TGTGCCAGCAGCTTTTCACTAGCGGGAGAGATTGGGACCGGGGAGCTGTTTTTT. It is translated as CASSFSLAGEIGTGELFF.

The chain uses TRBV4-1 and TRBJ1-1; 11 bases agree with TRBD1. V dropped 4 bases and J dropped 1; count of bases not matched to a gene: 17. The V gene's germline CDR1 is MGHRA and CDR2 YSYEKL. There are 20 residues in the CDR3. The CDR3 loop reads CASSLTPPGTGGNSNTEAFF. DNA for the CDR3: TGCGCCAGCAGCCTCACGCCCCCCGGGACAGGGGGGAATTCGAACACTGAAGCTTTCTTT.

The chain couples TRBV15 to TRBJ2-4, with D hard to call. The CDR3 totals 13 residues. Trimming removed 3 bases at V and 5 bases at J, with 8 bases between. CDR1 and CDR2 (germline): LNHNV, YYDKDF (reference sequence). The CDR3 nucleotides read TGTGCCACCAGCAGTTTCGAGGAAAACATTCAGTACTTC. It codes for CATSSFEENIQYF.

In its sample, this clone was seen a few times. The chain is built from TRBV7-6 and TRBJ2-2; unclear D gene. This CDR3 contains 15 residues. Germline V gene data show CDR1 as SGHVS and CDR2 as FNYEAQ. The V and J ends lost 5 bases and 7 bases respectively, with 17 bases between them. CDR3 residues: CASSPGPGAHGELFF. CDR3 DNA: TGTGCCAGCAGCCCCGGACCCGGAGCTCACGGGGAGCTGTTTTTT.

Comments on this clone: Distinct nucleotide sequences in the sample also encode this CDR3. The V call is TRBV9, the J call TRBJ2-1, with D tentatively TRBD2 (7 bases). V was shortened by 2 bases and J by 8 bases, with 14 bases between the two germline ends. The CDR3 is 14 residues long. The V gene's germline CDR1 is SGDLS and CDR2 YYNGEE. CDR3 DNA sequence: TGTGCCAGCAGCGTGGCAGGGGAGGGAGATGAGCAGTTCTTC. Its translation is CASSVAGEGDEQFF.

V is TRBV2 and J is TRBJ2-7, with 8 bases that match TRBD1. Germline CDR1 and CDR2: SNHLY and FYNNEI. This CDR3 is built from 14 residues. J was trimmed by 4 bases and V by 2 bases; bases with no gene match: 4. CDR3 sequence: CASSELGTGYEQYF. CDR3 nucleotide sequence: TGTGCCAGCAGTGAATTAGGGACAGGATACGAGCAGTACTTC.

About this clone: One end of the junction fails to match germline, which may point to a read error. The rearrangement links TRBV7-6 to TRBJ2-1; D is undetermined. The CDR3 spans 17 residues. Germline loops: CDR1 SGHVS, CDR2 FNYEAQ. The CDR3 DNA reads TGTGCCAGCAGTTTAGTTTGGAGCGTCAGCTCCTACAATGAGCAGTTCTTC. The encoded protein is CASSLVWSVSSYNEQFF.

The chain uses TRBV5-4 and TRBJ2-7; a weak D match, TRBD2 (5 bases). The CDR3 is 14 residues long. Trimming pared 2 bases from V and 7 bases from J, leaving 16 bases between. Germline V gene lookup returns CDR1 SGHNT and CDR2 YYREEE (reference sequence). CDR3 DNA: TGTGCCAGCAGCTTTGTCTCTTCGCGCGGGGAGCAGTACTTC. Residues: CASSFVSSRGEQYF.